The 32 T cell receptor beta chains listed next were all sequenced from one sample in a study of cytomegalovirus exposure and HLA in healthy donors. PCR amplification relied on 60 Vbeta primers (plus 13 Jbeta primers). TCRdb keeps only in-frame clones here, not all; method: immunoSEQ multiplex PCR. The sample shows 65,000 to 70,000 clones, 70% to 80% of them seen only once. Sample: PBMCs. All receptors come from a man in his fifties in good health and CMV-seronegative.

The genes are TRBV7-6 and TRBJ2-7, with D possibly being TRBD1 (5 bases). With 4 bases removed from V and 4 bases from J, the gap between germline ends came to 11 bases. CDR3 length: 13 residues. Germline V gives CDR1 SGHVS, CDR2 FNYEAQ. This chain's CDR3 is CASSSGNPYEQYF. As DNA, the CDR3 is TGTGCCAGCAGCTCAGGGAACCCTTACGAGCAGTACTTC.

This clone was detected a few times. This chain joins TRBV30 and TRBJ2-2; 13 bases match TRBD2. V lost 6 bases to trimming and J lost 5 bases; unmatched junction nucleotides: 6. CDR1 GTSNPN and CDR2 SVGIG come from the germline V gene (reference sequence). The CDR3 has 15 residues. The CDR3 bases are TGTGCCTGCCCCGGACTAGCGGGAGTAACCGGGGAGCTGTTTTTT. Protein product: CACPGLAGVTGELFF.

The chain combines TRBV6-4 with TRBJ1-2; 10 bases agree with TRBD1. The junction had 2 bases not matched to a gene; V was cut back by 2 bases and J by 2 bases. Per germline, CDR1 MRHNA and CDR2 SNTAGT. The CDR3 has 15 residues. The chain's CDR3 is CASSDQDRGNYGYTF. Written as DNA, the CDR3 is TGTGCCAGCAGTGACCAGGACAGGGGGAACTATGGCTACACCTTC.

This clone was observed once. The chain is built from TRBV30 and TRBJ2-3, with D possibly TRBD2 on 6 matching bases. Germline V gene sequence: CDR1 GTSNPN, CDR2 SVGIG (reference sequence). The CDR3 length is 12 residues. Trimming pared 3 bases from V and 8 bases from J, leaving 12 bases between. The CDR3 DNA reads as TGTGCCTGGAGCTCGGGGGTGGGTACGCAGTATTTT. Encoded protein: CAWSSGVGTQYF.

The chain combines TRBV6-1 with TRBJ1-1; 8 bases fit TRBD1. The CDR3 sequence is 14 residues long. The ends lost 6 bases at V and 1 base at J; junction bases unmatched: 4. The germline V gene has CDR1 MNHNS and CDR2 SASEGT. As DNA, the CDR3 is TGTGCCAGCAGCCAAACAGGGGGGAACACTGAAGCTTTCTTT. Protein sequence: CASSQTGGNTEAFF.

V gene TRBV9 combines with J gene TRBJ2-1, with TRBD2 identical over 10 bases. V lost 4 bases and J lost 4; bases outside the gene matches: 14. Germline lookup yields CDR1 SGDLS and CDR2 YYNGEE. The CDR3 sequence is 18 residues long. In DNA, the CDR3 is TGTGCCAGCAGCCCGAAAACGGGCCTAGCGGGGGTATACAATGAGCAGTTCTTC. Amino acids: CASSPKTGLAGVYNEQFF. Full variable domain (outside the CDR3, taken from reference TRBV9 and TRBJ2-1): DSGVTQTPKHLITATGQRVTLRCSPRSGDLSVYWYQQSLDQGLQFLIQYYNGEERAKGNILERFSAQQFPDLHSELNLSSLELGDSALYFCASSPKTGLAGVYNEQFFGPGTRLTVL.

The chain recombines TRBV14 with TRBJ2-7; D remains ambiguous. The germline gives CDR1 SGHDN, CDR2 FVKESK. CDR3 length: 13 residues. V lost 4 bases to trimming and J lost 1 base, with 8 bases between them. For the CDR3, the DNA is TGTGCCAGCAGCCGTTCCCCTTCCTACGAGCAGTACTTC. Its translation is CASSRSPSYEQYF.

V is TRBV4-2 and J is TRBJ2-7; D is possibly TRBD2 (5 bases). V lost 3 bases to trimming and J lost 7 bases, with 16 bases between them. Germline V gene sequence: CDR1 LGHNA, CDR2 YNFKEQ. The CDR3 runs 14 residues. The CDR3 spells CASSHVLGSREQYF. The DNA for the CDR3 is TGTGCCAGCAGCCACGTGCTAGGGAGTCGGGAGCAGTACTTC.

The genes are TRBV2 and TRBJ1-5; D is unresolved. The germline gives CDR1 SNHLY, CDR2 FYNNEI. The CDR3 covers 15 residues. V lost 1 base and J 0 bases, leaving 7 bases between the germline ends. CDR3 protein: CASSEVGVSNQPQHF. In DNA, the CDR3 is TGTGCCAGCAGTGAAGTAGGAGTTAGCAATCAGCCCCAGCATTTT.

CDR3 region: CASSTGQRYYEQYF. DNA for the CDR3: TGTGCCAGCAGCACAGGACAGAGATACTACGAGCAGTACTTC. The rearrangement joins TRBV11-2 to TRBJ2-7, with D possibly being TRBD1 (6 bases). From germline, CDR1 is SGHAT and CDR2 FQNNGV. V was cut by 5 bases and J by 3 bases, with 14 bases left in between. This CDR3 comprises 14 residues. Together with reference TRBV11-2 and TRBJ2-7, the CDR3 gives the full variable domain: EAGVAQSPRYKIIEKRQSVAFWCNPISGHATLYWYQQILGQGPKLLIQFQNNGVVDDSQLPKDRFSAERLKGVDSTLKIQPAKLEDSAVYLCASSTGQRYYEQYFGPGTRLTVT.

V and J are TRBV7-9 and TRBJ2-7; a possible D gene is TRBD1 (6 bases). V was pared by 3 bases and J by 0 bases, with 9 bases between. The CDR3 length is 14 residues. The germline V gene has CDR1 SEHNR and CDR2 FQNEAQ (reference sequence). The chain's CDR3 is CASSFGGSSYEQYF. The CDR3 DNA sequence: TGTGCCAGCAGCTTTGGGGGCAGCTCCTACGAGCAGTACTTC. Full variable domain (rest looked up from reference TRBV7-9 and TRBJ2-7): DTGVSQNPRHKITKRGQNVTFRCDPISEHNRLYWYRQTLGQGPEFLTYFQNEAQLEKSRLLSDRFSAERPKGSFSTLEIQRTEQGDSAMYLCASSFGGSSYEQYFGPGTRLTVT.

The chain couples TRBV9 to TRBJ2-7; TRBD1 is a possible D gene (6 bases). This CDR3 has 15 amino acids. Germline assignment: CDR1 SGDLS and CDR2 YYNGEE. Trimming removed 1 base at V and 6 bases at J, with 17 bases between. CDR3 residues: CASSVSSTGRSEQYF. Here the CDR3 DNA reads TGTGCCAGCAGCGTATCTAGTACAGGGCGAAGCGAGCAGTACTTC.

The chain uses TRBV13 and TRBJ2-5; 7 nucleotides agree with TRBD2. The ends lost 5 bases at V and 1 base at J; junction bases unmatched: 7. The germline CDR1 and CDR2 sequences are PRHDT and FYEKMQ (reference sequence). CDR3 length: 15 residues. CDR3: CASSPGGLPQETQYF. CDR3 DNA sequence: TGTGCCAGCAGCCCGGGGGGACTTCCCCAAGAGACCCAGTACTTC.

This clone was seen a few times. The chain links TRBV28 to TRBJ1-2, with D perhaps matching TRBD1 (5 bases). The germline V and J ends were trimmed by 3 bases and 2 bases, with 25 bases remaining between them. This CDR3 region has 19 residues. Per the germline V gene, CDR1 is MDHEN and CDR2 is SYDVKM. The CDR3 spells CASSFPPVFGAGKNYGYTF. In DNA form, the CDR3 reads TGTGCCAGCAGTTTTCCACCAGTTTTTGGGGCAGGCAAAAACTATGGCTACACCTTC.

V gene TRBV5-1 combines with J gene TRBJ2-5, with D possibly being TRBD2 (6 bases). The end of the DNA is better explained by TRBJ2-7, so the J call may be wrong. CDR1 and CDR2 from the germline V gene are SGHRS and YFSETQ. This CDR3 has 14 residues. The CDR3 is CASSVAVSAYEQYF. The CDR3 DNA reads TGCGCCAGCAGCGTAGCGGTGTCCGCCTACGAGCAGTACTTC.

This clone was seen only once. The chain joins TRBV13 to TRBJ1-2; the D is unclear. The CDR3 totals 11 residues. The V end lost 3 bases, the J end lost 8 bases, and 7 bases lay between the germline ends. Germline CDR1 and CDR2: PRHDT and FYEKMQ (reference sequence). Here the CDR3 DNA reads TGTGCCAGCAGCTTCCGAGAGGGCTACACCTTC. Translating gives CASSFREGYTF.

The DNA for the CDR3 is TGTGCCAGCAGTGAAGCATCAGGGGGCGGTGAAAAACTGTTTTTT. Its protein product is CASSEASGGGEKLFF. The rearrangement links TRBV6-1 to TRBJ1-4; 8 positions match TRBD1. V gave up 0 bases and J gave up 7 bases; unmatched junction bases: 4. Germline values: CDR1 MNHNS, CDR2 SASEGT. The CDR3 totals 15 residues.

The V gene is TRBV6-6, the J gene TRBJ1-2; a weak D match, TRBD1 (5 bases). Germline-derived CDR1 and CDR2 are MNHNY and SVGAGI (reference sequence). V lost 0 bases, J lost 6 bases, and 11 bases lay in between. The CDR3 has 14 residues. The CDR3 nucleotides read TGTGCCAGCAGTTACTCGGGGCAGACGCATGGCTACACCTTC. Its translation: CASSYSGQTHGYTF.

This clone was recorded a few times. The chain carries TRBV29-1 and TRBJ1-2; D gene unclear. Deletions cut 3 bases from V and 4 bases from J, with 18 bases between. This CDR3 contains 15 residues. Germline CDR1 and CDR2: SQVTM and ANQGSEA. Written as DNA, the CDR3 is TGCAGCGTTGAGAATAGCGAGGGCCCATTCTATGGCTACACCTTC. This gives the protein CSVENSEGPFYGYTF.

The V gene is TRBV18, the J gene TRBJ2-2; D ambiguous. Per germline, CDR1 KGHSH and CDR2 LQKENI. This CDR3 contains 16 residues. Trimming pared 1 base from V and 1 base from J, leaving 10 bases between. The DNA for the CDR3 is TGTGCCAGCTCACCACGGCAGGTTGGGAACACCGGGGAGCTGTTTTTT. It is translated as CASSPRQVGNTGELFF. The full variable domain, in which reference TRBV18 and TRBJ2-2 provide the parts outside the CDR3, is NAGVMQNPRHLVRRRGQEARLRCSPMKGHSHVYWYRQLPEEGLKFMVYLQKENIIDESGMPKERFSAEFPKEGPSILRIQQVVRGDSAAYFCASSPRQVGNTGELFFGEGSRLTVL.

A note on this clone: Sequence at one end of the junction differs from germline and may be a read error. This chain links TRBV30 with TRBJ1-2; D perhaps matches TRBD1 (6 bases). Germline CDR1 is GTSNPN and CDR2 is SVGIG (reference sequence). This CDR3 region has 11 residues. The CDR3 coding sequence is TGTGCCTGGAGGGAGGTCACAGGGAAGAACTTC. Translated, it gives CAWREVTGKNF.

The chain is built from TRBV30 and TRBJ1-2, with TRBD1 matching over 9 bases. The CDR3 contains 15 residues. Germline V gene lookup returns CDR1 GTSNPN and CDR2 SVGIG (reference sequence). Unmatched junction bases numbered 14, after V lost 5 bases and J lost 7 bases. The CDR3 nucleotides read TGTGCCTGGGAGAGCTTACAGGGGGCGAGACGTGGCTACACCTTC. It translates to CAWESLQGARRGYTF.

The CDR3 loop reads CASSARGSGTSANNEQFF. Here the CDR3 DNA reads TGTGCCAGCAGCGCTCGGGGATCCGGGACTAGCGCAAACAATGAGCAGTTCTTC. This chain links TRBV27 with TRBJ2-1; 10 positions agree with TRBD2. Germline trimming cut 6 bases from V and 5 bases from J; bases unmatched to any gene: 16. CDR1 and CDR2 (germline): MNHEY, SMNVEV (reference sequence). CDR3 length: 18 amino acids.

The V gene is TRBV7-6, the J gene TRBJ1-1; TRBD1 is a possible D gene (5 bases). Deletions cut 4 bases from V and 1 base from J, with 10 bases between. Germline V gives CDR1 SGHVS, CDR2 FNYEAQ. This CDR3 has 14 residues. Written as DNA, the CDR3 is TGTGCCAGCAGCTCGGCCGGGGGGAACACTGAAGCTTTCTTT. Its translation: CASSSAGGNTEAFF.

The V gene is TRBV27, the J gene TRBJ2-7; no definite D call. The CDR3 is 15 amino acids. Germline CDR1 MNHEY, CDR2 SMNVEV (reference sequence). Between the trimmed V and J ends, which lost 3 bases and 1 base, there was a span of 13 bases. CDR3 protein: CASSFFGGLSYEQYF. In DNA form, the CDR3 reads TGTGCCAGCAGTTTTTTCGGTGGGCTATCCTACGAGCAGTACTTC.

CDR3 loop: CASSLGHSYEQYF. The CDR3 DNA reads TGTGCCAGCAGCCTTGGACACTCCTACGAGCAGTACTTC. The chain is built from TRBV5-4 and TRBJ2-7, with D possibly matching TRBD1 (5 bases). CDR3 length equals 13 residues. Trimming took 4 bases from V and 0 from J, leaving 8 bases between them. CDR1 is SGHNT and CDR2 is YYREEE in the germline V gene (reference sequence).

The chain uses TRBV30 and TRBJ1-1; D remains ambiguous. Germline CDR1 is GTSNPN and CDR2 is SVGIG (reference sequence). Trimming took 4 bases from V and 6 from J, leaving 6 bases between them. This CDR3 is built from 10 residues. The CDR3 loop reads CAWITAEAFF. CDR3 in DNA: TGTGCCTGGATCACAGCTGAAGCTTTCTTT.

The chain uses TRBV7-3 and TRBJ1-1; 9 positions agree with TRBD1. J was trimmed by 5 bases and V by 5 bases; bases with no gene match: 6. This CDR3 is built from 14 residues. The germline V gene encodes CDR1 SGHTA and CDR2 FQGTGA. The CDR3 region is CASSRTGVATEAFF. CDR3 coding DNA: TGTGCCAGCAGCCGGACAGGGGTGGCGACTGAAGCTTTCTTT.

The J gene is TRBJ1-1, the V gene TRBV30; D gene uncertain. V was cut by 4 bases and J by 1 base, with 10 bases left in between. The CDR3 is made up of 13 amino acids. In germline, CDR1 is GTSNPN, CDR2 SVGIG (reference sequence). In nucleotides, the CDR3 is TGTGCCTGGAACCGTGCGGGGAACACTGAAGCTTTCTTT. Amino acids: CAWNRAGNTEAFF. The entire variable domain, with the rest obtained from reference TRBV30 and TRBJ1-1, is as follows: SQTIHQWPATLVQPVGSPLSLECTVEGTSNPNLYWYRQAAGRGLQLLFYSVGIGQISSEVPQNLSASRPQDRQFILSSKKLLLSDSGFYLCAWNRAGNTEAFFGQGTRLTVV.

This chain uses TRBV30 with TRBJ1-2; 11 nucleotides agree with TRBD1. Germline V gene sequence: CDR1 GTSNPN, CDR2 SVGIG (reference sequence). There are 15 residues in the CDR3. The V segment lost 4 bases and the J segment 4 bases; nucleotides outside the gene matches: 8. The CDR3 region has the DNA TGTGCCTGGAACGGACAGGGGGCGCCCGGCTATGGCTACACCTTC. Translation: CAWNGQGAPGYGYTF.

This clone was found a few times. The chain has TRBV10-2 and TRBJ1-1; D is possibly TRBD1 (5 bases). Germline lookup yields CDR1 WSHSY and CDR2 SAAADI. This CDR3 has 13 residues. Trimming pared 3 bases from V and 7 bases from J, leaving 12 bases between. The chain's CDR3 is CASSEGHLIEAFF. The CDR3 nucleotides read TGCGCCAGCAGTGAAGGACACCTAATTGAAGCTTTCTTT.

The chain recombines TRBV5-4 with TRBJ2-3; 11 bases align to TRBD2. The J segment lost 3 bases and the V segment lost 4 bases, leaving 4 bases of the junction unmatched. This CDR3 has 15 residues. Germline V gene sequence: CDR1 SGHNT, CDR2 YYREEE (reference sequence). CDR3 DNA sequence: TGTGCCAGCAGCAGAACTAGCGGGAGTACAGATACGCAGTATTTT. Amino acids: CASSRTSGSTDTQYF.